This TCR beta chain was sequenced during a study of cytomegalovirus exposure and HLA in healthy donors (dated by TCRdb to about 2017). In terms of the full investigation: An earlier analysis of approximately 640 of the donors reported 250 to 300 Gb of sequence data and 100 million to 140 million unique TCR beta sequences from roughly 180 million T cells. In a later genetic analysis, genome-wide SNP genotypes for 398 of the 666 donors were used, and that subset was treated as a discovery cohort. The aim of the study was to test whether cataloging public T cell receptors could identify signatures of past pathogen exposure. Donor age, sex, ethnicity and CMV serostatus were collected together with the repertoire data. A later analysis re-examined previously published TCR beta repertoires from roughly 720 donors and added high-resolution HLA genotyping to investigate patterns of TCR occurrence. Typing coverage varied by locus: roughly 629-630 donors for A, B, C, DRB1 and DQB1; under 550 for DQA1; over 600 for DPA1; approximately 490 for DPB1. The later analysis used no new phenotypic data to find candidate immune exposures, relying instead on TCR beta sequences and their occurrence across donors. The study profiled the T cell repertoires of 666 subjects by immunosequencing and related them to cytomegalovirus serostatus. All discovery cohort repertoires had been generated on a single sequencing platform. Approximately 330 gigabases of sequencing data and around 88 million unique TCR sequences made up an early release that covered 640 HLA-typed donors. To decide whether each TCR beta V gene segment behaved as functional or pseudogenic, an earlier analysis of several hundred of the donors relied on high-throughput TCR beta sequencing. Among the roughly 400 genotyped donors, roughly 80% belonged to the genetic ancestry cluster associated with self-reported Caucasian donors. Besides the first cohort of more than 650 subjects, a separate validation cohort made up of roughly 130 different subjects was used. Four or five DR-DQ haplotypes were handled as single units for association and clustering because linkage in the cohort was strong. HLA typing included class I and class II loci at four-digit resolution. Across roughly 420 genotyped donors of the cohort, an average of about 200,000 unique TCR beta nucleotide sequences per donor were sequenced, and approximately 17% of those sequences were non-productive. The study combined high-throughput TCR immunosequencing, statistical association of individual TCRs with disease status, and machine learning to predict cytomegalovirus infection status.

The method behind the library was the immunoSEQ multiplex PCR assay. For the multiplex PCR, a mixture combining 60 forward primers for TCR Vbeta segments and 13 reverse primers for TCR Jbeta segments was used. The CDR3 region of rearranged TCR beta genes was amplified from genomic DNA with a multiplex PCR assay. Amplified TCR beta libraries were sequenced as 87-base-pair reads on the Illumina HiSeq System. Under the source paper's analysis protocol: In a later analysis, tens of millions of unique TCR beta chains were counted across the 500 to 850 repertoires, and roughly 9.9 million of these chains were shared by at least two donors. Raw reads were error-corrected and collapsed into unique sequences by a nearest-neighbor algorithm in which closely related sequences were merged to remove PCR and sequencing errors. CDR3 sequences were aligned to IMGT reference sequences to assign V, D and J gene segments. For a sequence to be retained, at least a six-nucleotide match to both a V gene segment and a J gene segment was required. Rearrangements were classified as productive when the CDR3 lacked stop codons and remained in frame with V and J, and all other rearrangements were classified as non-productive. CDR3 was defined by IMGT convention, running from the second conserved V-encoded cysteine to the conserved J-encoded phenylalanine. The earlier analysis of a few hundred of the donors excluded sequences that lacked an unambiguous match to a single V gene segment. An earlier analysis of over 450 of the donors classified V segments as functional when productive rearrangements were above 56.7% and as segregating when the standard deviation between donors was above 5%. A statistical classification framework was built for diagnosing cytomegalovirus status from the catalog of TCR beta chain sequences. A later analysis assigned V and J genes by comparing TCR nucleotide sequences with IMGT/GENE-DB human TR gene sequences. A later analysis assigned CDR3 sequences and most-parsimonious VDJ recombination scenarios with the TCRdist pipeline. In a later analysis, each TCR beta chain was defined by its CDR3 amino acid sequence together with its V-gene family, and reads lacking a unique V-gene family were excluded. To address suspected cross-contamination and a sequencing artifact, a later analysis removed some 620 highly shared, low-generation-probability nucleotide sequences. In a later analysis, a clonal expansion index was calculated for each public chain from normalized within-repertoire ranks of inferred template counts. Generation probabilities in a later analysis came from a VDJ recombination model fitted to out-of-frame rearrangements, and those results were checked against IGoR. A later analysis scored TCR-TCR, TCR-HLA and TCR-CMV co-occurrence with hypergeometric tests, applying a repertoire-size bias correction to TCR pairs. False discovery rates were estimated in a later analysis by permuting HLA or CMV assignments 20 times. In a later analysis, co-occurring TCRs were grouped using DBSCAN, with TCRdist sequence similarity added in when clustering inside HLA-allele-positive subsets. Repertoires with fewer than 30,000 or more than 120,000 public chains were left out of co-occurrence clustering, as were five repertoires with anomalous nucleotide sharing. TCRdb carries this immuneACCESS record with in-frame sequences only. Its versions omit some clonotypes, under half of them owing to an unresolved V gene in the studies checked, with the rest unexplained. V and J calls and clone size follow that table, whereas D and trimming were derived from the DNA. This sample has some 120,000 clones in its table, and about 80% of those were observed once. The ten largest clones take up roughly 3.5% of the sample.

The germline V gene (reference sequence) specifies SEHNR as CDR1 and FQNEAQ as CDR2. CDR3 length: 14 amino acids, cysteine to phenylalanine. Of the read, only the CDR3 DNA is kept; its 42 bases are in frame from base 1. Broader findings and caveats from the paper: An association between a missense DCLRE1C variant and V-gene and J-gene trimming of TCR beta chains was found in a later genetic analysis and replicated in an independent cohort. Most TCR sequences were seen in very few donors, while some public TCRs were found in many individuals. Linkage disequilibrium might explain the correlated functional status among segregating V segments, but an unknown experimental factor could not be excluded. A later analysis found that HLA-associated TCR beta chains were more clonally expanded and had lower generation probabilities than equally common non-associated chains. According to the authors, the approach could potentially be generalized to other disease states and immunological phenotypes. In a later analysis, most CMV-associated TCR beta chains were found to appear HLA-restricted, with HLA associations seemingly driven largely by CMV exposure. A later analysis associated 15,000 to 20,000 TCR beta sequences with specific HLA alleles at a false discovery rate of 0.05. According to a later analysis, parvovirus B19, influenza, CMV and Epstein-Barr virus appeared linked to several top co-occurrence clusters. The 87-base-pair reads could not distinguish some IMGT-functional V segments, including TRBV6-2 and TRBV6-3, so those segments were excluded. A cluster of highly shared sequence variants was judged likely to be a technical artifact of the sequencing pipeline. The classifier was reported to diagnose cytomegalovirus status with high specificity and sensitivity in both the original and validation cohorts. A few of the identified cytomegalovirus-associated TCR beta chains were confirmed in vitro to be specific for cytomegalovirus antigens. A later analysis found that TCR association rates varied across HLA loci, with DRB1 alleles showing the most associated TCRs and HLA-C alleles the fewest. Broadly in line with IMGT annotations, most TCR beta V segments showed up in productive rearrangements about 87% or about 30% of the time in an earlier analysis of around 550 of the donors. CMV serostatus was the only immune exposure information available for the cohort. The earlier analysis of a few hundred of the donors excluded about 16 rarely observed V segments, including chromosome 9 orphons, because counts were too low. A further reported finding was that TCR beta sequences accurately predicted the HLA-A and HLA-B alleles for most subjects in the first cohort. In the study, around 150 TCR beta chains were listed as associated with cytomegalovirus. The cohort was sequenced for TCR beta chains only, and without alpha or paired-chain data the features that could be detected were limited. Presence/absence analyses assumed roughly uniform sequencing depth across donors, an assumption that may not hold. According to a later genetic analysis, donors in an Asian-associated ancestry cluster had fewer N-insertions in productive TCRs than the approximately 700-donor mean. Because HLA typing was missing for some donors at each locus, association tests included only the typed subset. When HLA alleles, especially DR and DQ, strongly co-occurred, TCR associations were difficult to assign to individual alleles.

The cohort was made up of hundreds of healthy bone marrow donors. At the time of sampling, all cohort members were nominally healthy, though unrecorded immune exposures were likely present. The donor tested CMV seronegative and was one of the 352 seronegative cohort members. A peripheral blood sample was collected from each donor, and TCR beta sequencing was performed on peripheral blood mononuclear cells. Genomic DNA extraction from the blood cell samples was performed with the Qiagen DNeasy Blood Extraction Kit. Comments on this clone: Its target antigen remains unknown. A junction end diverges from the germline sequence, so it may reflect a read error.

The receptor's source is a male donor in good health and CMV-seronegative. The sequence is built from TRBV7-9 and TRBJ2-7, and TRBD1 matches 8 of the central bases. The sample taken for sequencing was PBMCs. The DNA reads as follows: TGTTCCAGCAGCTTAGCTGGCAGGGGGCTGGAGCAGTACTTC. This encodes CSSSLAGRGLEQYF.